Presented here are 14 T cell receptor beta chains from one specimen sequenced in a study of blood T cell repertoires in COVID-19. Measured with immunoSEQ multiplex PCR; TCRdb has only the in-frame clones, and not every one. The sample yields roughly 250,000 clones, more than 70% seen once. Sequenced input: peripheral blood. All receptors derive from a man aged 35 to 55 with active or convalescent COVID-19.

The rearrangement links TRBV7-2 to TRBJ1-1; D is uncertain. Trimming took 6 bases from V and 1 from J, leaving 12 bases between them. The CDR3 is 14 amino acids. Germline V gene lookup returns CDR1 SGHTA and CDR2 FQGNSA. The CDR3 region has the DNA TGTGCCAGCAGTTTTGGTTTGAGGAACACTGAAGCTTTCTTT. As protein: CASSFGLRNTEAFF.

V gene TRBV4-1 combines with J gene TRBJ2-5; 10 nucleotides align to TRBD2. The germline CDR1 and CDR2 sequences are MGHRA and YSYEKL. Trimming took 4 bases from V and 0 from J; bases not matched to a gene: 5. The CDR3 has 16 residues. The CDR3 sequence is CASSLETSGYQETQYF. The CDR3 nucleotides read TGCGCCAGCAGCCTCGAGACTAGCGGGTACCAAGAGACCCAGTACTTC.

The chain combines TRBV7-9 with TRBJ1-1; 9 bases align to TRBD1. CDR1 is SEHNR, CDR2 FQNEAQ, per germline (reference sequence). This CDR3 is built from 17 residues. The trim removed 3 bases at V and 5 bases at J, leaving 13 bases unmatched. The CDR3 loop is CASSFGHRDRVGTEAFF. The CDR3 bases are TGTGCCAGCAGCTTCGGGCACCGGGACAGGGTTGGGACTGAAGCTTTCTTT.

The rearrangement links TRBV5-1 to TRBJ2-3, with 9 nucleotides matching TRBD1. The V and J ends lost 4 bases and 4 bases, in that order; junction bases with no gene match: 4. CDR1 and CDR2 from the germline V gene are SGHRS and YFSETQ. This CDR3 is built from 14 residues. The CDR3 DNA reads as TGCGCCAGCAGCCCGACAGGGGGTGCAGATACGCAGTATTTT. This gives the protein CASSPTGGADTQYF.

The chain uses TRBV4-2 and TRBJ1-5; D call uncertain. Germline V gene lookup returns CDR1 LGHNA and CDR2 YNFKEQ. There are 15 residues in the CDR3. V was shortened by 1 base and J by 3 bases, with 10 bases between the two germline ends. CDR3 region: CASSQATTTNQPQHF. For the CDR3, the DNA is TGTGCCAGCAGCCAAGCGACGACAACCAATCAGCCCCAGCATTTT.

J is TRBJ2-7 and V is TRBV5-1, with 8 positions matching TRBD1. The junction had 2 bases not matched to a gene; V was cut back by 0 bases and J by 3 bases. CDR1 and CDR2 from the germline V gene are SGHRS and YFSETQ. The CDR3 runs to 14 residues. Here the CDR3 reads CASSLAGQDYEQYF. CDR3 DNA: TGCGCCAGCAGCTTGGCGGGACAGGACTACGAGCAGTACTTC.

V is TRBV4-1 and J is TRBJ1-5; a possible D gene is TRBD1 (6 bases). Germline V gives CDR1 MGHRA, CDR2 YSYEKL. V dropped 4 bases and J dropped 0 bases, with 13 bases sitting between them. The CDR3 totals 16 residues. The CDR3 DNA is TGCGCCAGCAGCCCACGACAGGAGTATAGCAATCAGCCCCAGCATTTT. Amino acid sequence: CASSPRQEYSNQPQHF.

The rearrangement joins TRBV11-2 to TRBJ1-2; D gene ambiguous. Trimming stripped 1 base from V and 1 base from J, with 19 bases between. The CDR3 consists of 18 residues. Germline CDR1 reads SGHAT; CDR2 reads FQNNGV. CDR3 protein: CASSLGRGRIALNYGYTF. The CDR3 coding sequence is TGTGCCAGCAGCTTAGGCCGAGGGCGTATAGCCCTTAACTATGGCTACACCTTC.

The chain joins TRBV7-2 to TRBJ1-1; TRBD1 is a possible D gene (5 bases). Trimming took off 5 bases at V and 5 bases at J, with 12 bases between the two ends. This CDR3 region has 13 residues. Germline V gives CDR1 SGHTA, CDR2 FQGNSA. CDR3: CASSGNPGTEAFF. The CDR3 DNA reads TGTGCCAGCAGCGGAAACCCAGGGACTGAAGCTTTCTTT.

The chain has TRBV10-3 and TRBJ1-1; 9 nucleotides line up with TRBD1. This CDR3 has 13 amino acids. Germline-derived CDR1 and CDR2 are ENHRY and SYGVKD. Trimming at V came to 11 bases and at J to 4 bases, leaving 8 bases not matched to a gene. The CDR3 loop reads CASTGGRGTEAFF. The CDR3 nucleotides are TGTGCCTCAACAGGGGGCCGAGGCACTGAAGCTTTCTTT.

The chain links TRBV7-3 to TRBJ1-1; a weak D match, TRBD1 (6 bases). The length of the CDR3 is 14 residues. Looked up from germline, CDR1 is SGHTA and CDR2 is FQGTGA. Deletions cut 3 bases from V and 3 bases from J, with 11 bases between. The CDR3 here is CASSFAQGDTEAFF. The CDR3, as DNA: TGTGCCAGCAGCTTCGCACAGGGTGACACTGAAGCTTTCTTT.

The chain is built from TRBV15 and TRBJ2-7; 7 bases match TRBD2. V was clipped by 3 bases and J by 2 bases; unmatched bases: 4. This CDR3 is built from 14 residues. Germline V gene sequence: CDR1 LNHNV, CDR2 YYDKDF (reference sequence). The CDR3 region is CATSSPGTTYEQYF. The CDR3 DNA is TGTGCCACCAGCAGCCCCGGGACTACCTACGAGCAGTACTTC. The full variable domain, with the rest looked up from reference TRBV15 and TRBJ2-7, is DAMVIQNPRYQVTQFGKPVTLSCSQTLNHNVMYWYQQKSSQAPKLLFHYYDKDFNNEADTPDNFQSRRPNTSFCFLDIRSPGLGDTAMYLCATSSPGTTYEQYFGPGTRLTVT.

The chain joins TRBV7-9 to TRBJ2-1, with a weak D call TRBD1 (5 bases). The ends were cut back, 1 base at V and 10 bases at J, with 11 bases in the middle. The germline V gene encodes CDR1 SEHNR and CDR2 FQNEAQ (reference sequence). The CDR3 is made up of 13 amino acids. The CDR3 spells CASSLVARQEQFF. The CDR3 region has the DNA TGTGCCAGCAGCTTAGTCGCCAGACAGGAGCAGTTCTTC.

V gene TRBV3-1 (or the pseudogene TRBV3-2) combines with J gene TRBJ1-2, with D uncertain. The length of the CDR3 is 14 residues. Trimming shortened V by 5 bases and J by 8 bases, and 18 bases separated the two germline ends. Germline-derived CDR1 and CDR2 are LGHDT and YNNKEL (reference sequence). CDR3 region: CASSSRETQGGYTF. CDR3 nucleotides: TGTGCCAGCAGCTCCCGGGAGACTCAAGGAGGCTACACCTTC.